This TCR beta chain originates from a study of blood T cell repertoires in COVID-19. In the study overall: The study drew acute and convalescent COVID-19 samples from the United States, Italy and Spain. T cells, B-cell-depleted T cells, or PBMCs supplied cDNA or gDNA.

This CDR3 spans 17 amino acids. Germline loops: CDR1 MGHDK, CDR2 SYGVNS. The trim removed 5 bases at V and 5 bases at J, leaving 8 bases unmatched. Authors' methods: Reference gene primer amplification yielded estimated nucleated cell counts. Clones were sequenced by immunoSEQ multiplex PCR, and TCRdb holds only the in-frame ones, with some missing. The V and J calls and clone size come from that table; D and trimming were worked out from the DNA. The sample has some 120,000 clones, about 85% seen once. Sequenced material: peripheral blood. The chain has TRBV25-1 and TRBJ2-5, with 16 bases identical to TRBD2. The receptor was derived from a man between 65 and 85 years old with acute or convalescent COVID-19. The CDR3 reads CASSRGTSGGAGETQYF. CDR3 DNA sequence: TGTGCCAGCAGTCGTGGGACTAGCGGGGGGGCAGGGGAGACCCAGTACTTC.